This TCR beta chain is drawn from a study of cytomegalovirus exposure and HLA in healthy donors. This table comes from immunoSEQ multiplex PCR, and its TCRdb copy is limited to in-frame clones, with some not included. The sample records about 340,000 clones, more than 80% being singletons. Trimming took off 2 bases at V and 4 bases at J, with 18 bases between the two ends. The CDR3 sequence is 17 residues long. Germline loops: CDR1 KGHSH, CDR2 LQKENI. The receptor comes from a woman aged 18-35 years in good health and CMV-seronegative. The sample consisted of PBMCs. The chain carries TRBV18 and TRBJ2-1, with D possibly TRBD2 on 6 matching bases. CDR3 DNA sequence: TGTGCCAGCTCACCAAGGTCCCGGACTACCGATTACAATGAGCAGTTCTTC. Encoded protein: CASSPRSRTTDYNEQFF.